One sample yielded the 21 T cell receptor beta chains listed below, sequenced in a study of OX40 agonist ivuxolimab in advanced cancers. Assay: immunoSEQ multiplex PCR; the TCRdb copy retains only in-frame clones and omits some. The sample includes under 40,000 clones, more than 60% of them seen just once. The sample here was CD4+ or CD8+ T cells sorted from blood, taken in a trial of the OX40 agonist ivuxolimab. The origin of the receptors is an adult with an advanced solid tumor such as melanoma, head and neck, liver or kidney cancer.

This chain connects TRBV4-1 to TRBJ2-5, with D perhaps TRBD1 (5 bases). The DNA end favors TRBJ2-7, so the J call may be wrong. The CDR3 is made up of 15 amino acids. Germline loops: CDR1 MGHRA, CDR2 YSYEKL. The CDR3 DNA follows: TGCGCCAGCAGCCTTGGACACCACAGCTCCTACGAGCAGTACTTC. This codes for CASSLGHHSSYEQYF.

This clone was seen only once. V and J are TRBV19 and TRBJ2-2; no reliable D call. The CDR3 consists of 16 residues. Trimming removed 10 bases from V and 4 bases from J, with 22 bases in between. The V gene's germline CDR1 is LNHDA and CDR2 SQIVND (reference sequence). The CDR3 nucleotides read TGTGCCACTGCAGTACCCCAGGCCTTTCGCACCGGGGAGCTGTTTTTT. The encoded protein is CATAVPQAFRTGELFF.

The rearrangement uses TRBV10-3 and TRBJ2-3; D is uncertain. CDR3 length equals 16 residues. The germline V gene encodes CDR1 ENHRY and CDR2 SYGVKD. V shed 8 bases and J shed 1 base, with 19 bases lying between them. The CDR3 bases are TGTGCCATCCGGGCCTCTGGCGGAGCCGGCACAGATACGCAGTATTTT. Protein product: CAIRASGGAGTDTQYF.

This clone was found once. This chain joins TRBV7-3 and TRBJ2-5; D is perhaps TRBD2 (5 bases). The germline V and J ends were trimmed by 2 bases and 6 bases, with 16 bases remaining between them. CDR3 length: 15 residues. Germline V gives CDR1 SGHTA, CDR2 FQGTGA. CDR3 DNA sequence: TGTGCCAGCAGCTTAGGGCCTACTAGTTTCCAGACCCAGTACTTC. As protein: CASSLGPTSFQTQYF.

Written as DNA, the CDR3 is TGTGCCAGCAGTGAATTGGTACTAGCTACAGATACGCAGTATTTT. Its translation: CASSELVLATDTQYF. This chain joins TRBV6-1 and TRBJ2-3; possible D gene TRBD2, 6 bases. Trimming left V 2 bases short and J 3 bases short, with 12 bases between. The CDR3 is 15 residues long. Germline-derived CDR1 and CDR2 are MNHNS and SASEGT.

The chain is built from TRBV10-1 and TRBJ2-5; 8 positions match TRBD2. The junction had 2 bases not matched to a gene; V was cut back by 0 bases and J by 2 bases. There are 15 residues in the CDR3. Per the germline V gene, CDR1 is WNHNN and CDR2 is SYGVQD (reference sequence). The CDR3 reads CASSESSGIQETQYF. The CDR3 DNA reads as TGCGCCAGCAGTGAGTCTAGCGGGATTCAAGAGACCCAGTACTTC.

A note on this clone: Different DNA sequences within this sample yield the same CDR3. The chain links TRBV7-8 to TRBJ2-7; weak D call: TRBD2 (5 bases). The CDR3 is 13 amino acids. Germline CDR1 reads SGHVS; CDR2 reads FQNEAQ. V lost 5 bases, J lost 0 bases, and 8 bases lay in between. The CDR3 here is CASSPRGSYEQYF. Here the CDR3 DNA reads TGTGCCAGCAGCCCCCGGGGCTCCTACGAGCAGTACTTC.

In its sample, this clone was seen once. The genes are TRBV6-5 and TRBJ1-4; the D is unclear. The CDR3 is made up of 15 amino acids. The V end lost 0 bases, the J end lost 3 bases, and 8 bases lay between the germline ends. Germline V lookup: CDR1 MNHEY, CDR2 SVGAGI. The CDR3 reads CASSYSGSANEKLFF. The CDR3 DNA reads TGTGCCAGCAGTTACTCAGGGTCGGCTAATGAAAAACTGTTTTTT.

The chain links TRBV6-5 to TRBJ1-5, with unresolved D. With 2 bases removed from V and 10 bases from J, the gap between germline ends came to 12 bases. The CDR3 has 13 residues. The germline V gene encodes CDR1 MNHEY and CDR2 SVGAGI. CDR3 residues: CASSYEEIGPQHF. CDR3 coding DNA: TGTGCCAGCAGTTACGAGGAGATCGGCCCCCAGCATTTT.

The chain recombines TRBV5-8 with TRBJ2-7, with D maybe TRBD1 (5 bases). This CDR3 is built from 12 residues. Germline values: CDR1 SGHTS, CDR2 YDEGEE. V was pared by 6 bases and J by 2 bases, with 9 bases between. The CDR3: CASKAGTYEQYF. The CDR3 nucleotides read TGTGCCAGCAAGGCAGGGACCTACGAGCAGTACTTC.

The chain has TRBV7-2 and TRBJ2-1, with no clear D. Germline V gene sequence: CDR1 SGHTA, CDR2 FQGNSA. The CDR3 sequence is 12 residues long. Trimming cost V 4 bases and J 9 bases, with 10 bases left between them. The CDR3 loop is CASSYPTGEQFF. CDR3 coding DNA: TGTGCCAGCAGCTATCCAACGGGTGAGCAGTTCTTC.

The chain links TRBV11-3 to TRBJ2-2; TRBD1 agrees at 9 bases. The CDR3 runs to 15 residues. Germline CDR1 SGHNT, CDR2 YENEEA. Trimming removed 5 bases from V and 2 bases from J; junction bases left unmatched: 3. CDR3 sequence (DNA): TGTGCCAGCAGCGCGGGACAGGGTAACACCGGGGAGCTGTTTTTT. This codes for CASSAGQGNTGELFF. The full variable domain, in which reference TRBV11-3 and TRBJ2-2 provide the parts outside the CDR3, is EAGVVQSPRYKIIEKKQPVAFWCNPISGHNTLYWYLQNLGQGPELLIRYENEEAVDDSQLPKDRFSAERLKGVDSTLKIQPAELGDSAVYLCASSAGQGNTGELFFGEGSRLTVL.

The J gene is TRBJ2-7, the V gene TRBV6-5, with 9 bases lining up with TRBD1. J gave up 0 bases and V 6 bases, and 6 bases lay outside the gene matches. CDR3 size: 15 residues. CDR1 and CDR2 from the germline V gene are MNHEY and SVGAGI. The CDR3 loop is CASRDPGQGSYEQYF. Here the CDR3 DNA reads TGTGCCAGCAGAGACCCGGGACAGGGCTCCTACGAGCAGTACTTC.

This chain's CDR3 is CASSLPSSWERPYNEQFF. As DNA, the CDR3 is TGTGCCAGCAGCCTCCCCAGTTCGTGGGAGCGCCCCTACAATGAGCAGTTCTTC. This rearrangement joins TRBV14 to TRBJ2-1; perhaps TRBD2 as D (5 bases). Germline CDR1 reads SGHDN; CDR2 reads FVKESK. The CDR3 is made up of 18 amino acids. V lost 4 bases and J lost 2, with 21 bases in between.

The CDR3 bases are TGTGCCAGCAGCCGGAGAACCGGGAGTGTCTCCTACGAGCAGTACTTC. This encodes CASSRRTGSVSYEQYF. This chain uses TRBV27 with TRBJ2-7, with D possibly matching TRBD2 (6 bases). This CDR3 comprises 16 residues. Trimming shortened V by 6 bases and J by 0 bases, and 18 bases separated the two germline ends. The germline gives CDR1 MNHEY, CDR2 SMNVEV (reference sequence).

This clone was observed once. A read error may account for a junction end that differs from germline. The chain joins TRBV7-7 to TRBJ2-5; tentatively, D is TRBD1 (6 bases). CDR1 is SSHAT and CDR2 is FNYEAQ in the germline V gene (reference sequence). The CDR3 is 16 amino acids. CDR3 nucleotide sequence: TGTGCTAGCAGCCTAGTGGGTGGGGGCTACCAAGAGACCCAGTACTTC. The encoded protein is CASSLVGGGYQETQYF. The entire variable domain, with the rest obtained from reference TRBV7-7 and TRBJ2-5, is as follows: GAGVSQSPRYKVTKRGQDVTLRCDPISSHATLYWYQQALGQGPEFLTYFNYEAQPDKSGLPSDRFSAERPEGSISTLTIQRTEQRDSAMYRCASSLVGGGYQETQYFGPGTRLLVL.

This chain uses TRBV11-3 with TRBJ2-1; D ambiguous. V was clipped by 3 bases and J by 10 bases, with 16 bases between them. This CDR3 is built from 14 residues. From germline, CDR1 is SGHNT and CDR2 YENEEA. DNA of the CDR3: TGTGCCAGCAGCTTGATCAGTTCATCCGACGAGCAGTTCTTC. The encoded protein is CASSLISSSDEQFF. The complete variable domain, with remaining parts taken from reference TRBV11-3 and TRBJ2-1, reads EAGVVQSPRYKIIEKKQPVAFWCNPISGHNTLYWYLQNLGQGPELLIRYENEEAVDDSQLPKDRFSAERLKGVDSTLKIQPAELGDSAVYLCASSLISSSDEQFFGPGTRLTVL.

The CDR3 is CASSLEGRTNEKLFF. CDR3 DNA sequence: TGTGCCAGCAGCTTAGAGGGGCGAACTAATGAAAAACTGTTTTTT. The chain joins TRBV27 to TRBJ1-4; a possible D gene is TRBD1 (5 bases). V shed 6 bases and J shed 1 base, with 12 bases lying between them. From germline, CDR1 is MNHEY and CDR2 SMNVEV (reference sequence). CDR3 length equals 15 residues.

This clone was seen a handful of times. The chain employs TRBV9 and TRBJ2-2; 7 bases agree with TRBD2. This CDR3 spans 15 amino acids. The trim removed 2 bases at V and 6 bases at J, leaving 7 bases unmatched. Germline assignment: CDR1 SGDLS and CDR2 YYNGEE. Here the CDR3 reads CASSVASGVAGELFF. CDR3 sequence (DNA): TGTGCCAGCAGCGTCGCCAGCGGGGTAGCCGGGGAGCTGTTTTTT.

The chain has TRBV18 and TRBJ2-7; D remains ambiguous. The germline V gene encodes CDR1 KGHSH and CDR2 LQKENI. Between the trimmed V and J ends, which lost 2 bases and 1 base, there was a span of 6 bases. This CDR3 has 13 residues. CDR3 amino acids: CASSPSTSYEQYF. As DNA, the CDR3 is TGTGCCAGCTCACCAAGCACATCCTACGAGCAGTACTTC. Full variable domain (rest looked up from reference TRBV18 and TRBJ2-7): NAGVMQNPRHLVRRRGQEARLRCSPMKGHSHVYWYRQLPEEGLKFMVYLQKENIIDESGMPKERFSAEFPKEGPSILRIQQVVRGDSAAYFCASSPSTSYEQYFGPGTRLTVT.

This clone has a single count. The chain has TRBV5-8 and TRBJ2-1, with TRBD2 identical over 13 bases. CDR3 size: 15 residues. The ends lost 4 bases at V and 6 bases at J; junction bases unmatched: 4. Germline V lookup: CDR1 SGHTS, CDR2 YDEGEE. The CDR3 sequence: CASSHGLAGANEQFF. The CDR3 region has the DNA TGTGCCAGCAGCCACGGACTAGCGGGAGCCAATGAGCAGTTCTTC.